The T cell receptor beta chain described here comes from a study of T cells in localized non-small cell lung cancer. Whole-study findings and limits: Uninvolved nearby lung showed the greatest T cell clonality, exceeding that found in tumor.

Trimming cost V 2 bases and J 5 bases, with 13 bases left between them. This CDR3 region has 16 residues. Germline-derived CDR1 and CDR2 are SEHNR and FQNEAQ (reference sequence). TCRdb keeps only in-frame clones here, not all; method: immunoSEQ multiplex PCR. The sample includes about 53,000 clones, over 80% seen only once; the top ten take about 18%. A note on this clone: Its cognate antigen is unknown.

The receptor's source is a man aged 35 to 69 with stage III lung adenocarcinoma. The chain links TRBV7-9 to TRBJ1-6; D is perhaps TRBD1 (6 bases). Specimen: peripheral blood mononuclear cells, collected before any cancer treatment. CDR3 loop: CASSLQGMKNNSPLHF. The CDR3 region has the DNA TGTGCCAGCAGCTTACAGGGGATGAAAAATAATTCACCCCTCCACTTT. The variable domain in full, with the rest retrieved from reference TRBV7-9 and TRBJ1-6, is DTGVSQNPRHKITKRGQNVTFRCDPISEHNRLYWYRQTLGQGPEFLTYFQNEAQLEKSRLLSDRFSAERPKGSFSTLEIQRTEQGDSAMYLCASSLQGMKNNSPLHFGNGTRLTVT.